This T cell receptor beta chain appears in the sequencing data of a study of T cell repertoires in cytomegalovirus infection. Overall study findings and caveats: Of the TCR beta families, the public ones yielded a cumulative frequency that identified carriers of CMV plus the relevant HLA. Across the ex vivo response, the dominant clonotypes were HLA-C-restricted CMV-specific TCR beta clonotypes.

TCRdb reprocessed the reads via MiXCR and lists one record per CDR3 protein. The sample carries 450,000 to 600,000 distinct CDR3 sequences, approximately 10% recorded once. This clonotype was found many times. The antigen remains unidentified. The CDR3 runs to 13 residues. The trim removed 4 bases at V and 7 bases at J, leaving 4 bases unmatched. Germline V gene sequence: CDR1 SGHVS, CDR2 FQNEAQ. The chain uses TRBV7-8 and TRBJ1-5; 7 bases are a match to TRBD1. This sequence originates from a human donor in good health (CMV status not recorded). Some clones in this sample may be carry-over from other donors' samples. What was sequenced was PBMCs. Written as DNA, the CDR3 is TGTGCCAGCAGCTCAACAGGGGTCCAGCCCCAGCATTTT. Amino acids: CASSSTGVQPQHF.